The 8 T cell receptor beta chains below come from one sample, sequenced in a study of blood T cell repertoires in COVID-19. Measured with immunoSEQ multiplex PCR; TCRdb has only the in-frame clones, and not every one. The table lists 350,000 or so clones, about nine tenths of them singletons. Sequencing used PBMCs or T cells enriched from blood (not recorded which). These receptors all stem from a woman aged 25 to 39 who had been exposed to COVID-19.

This clone was counted a single time. The chain recombines TRBV5-6 with TRBJ1-4, with TRBD1 matching over 8 bases. The CDR3 has 15 residues. The germline CDR1 and CDR2 sequences are SGHDT and YYEEEE. The trim removed 0 bases at V and 7 bases at J, leaving 5 bases unmatched. CDR3 region: CASSLDRGVAEKLFF. The CDR3 region has the DNA TGTGCCAGCAGCTTGGACAGGGGGGTCGCTGAAAAACTGTTTTTT.

Details on this clone: Different DNA sequences within this sample yield the same CDR3. The chain uses TRBV3-1 (or the pseudogene TRBV3-2) and TRBJ2-7; D is unresolved. Germline V lookup: CDR1 LGHDT, CDR2 YNNKEL (reference sequence). The CDR3 sequence is 12 residues long. Trimming cost V 3 bases and J 0 bases, with 3 bases left between them. In DNA, the CDR3 is TGTGCCAGCAGCCATAGCTCCTACGAGCAGTACTTC. The encoded protein is CASSHSSYEQYF.

This clone was seen only a few times. This chain joins TRBV2 and TRBJ1-4; TRBD1 might be the D (5 bases). Looked up from germline, CDR1 is SNHLY and CDR2 is FYNNEI. CDR3 length: 16 amino acids. The V gene lost 7 bases and the J gene lost 0 bases, with 15 bases spanning the gap. Here the CDR3 reads CASKGQGPATNEKLFF. CDR3 sequence (DNA): TGTGCCAGCAAGGGGCAGGGCCCAGCAACTAATGAAAAACTGTTTTTT.

V gene TRBV18 combines with J gene TRBJ1-2, with TRBD1 identical over 9 bases. J was trimmed by 1 base and V by 1 base; bases with no gene match: 1. This CDR3 is built from 15 residues. CDR1 and CDR2 from the germline V gene are KGHSH and LQKENI. CDR3 residues: CASSPLGQGNYGYTF. The CDR3 DNA follows: TGTGCCAGCTCACCACTGGGACAGGGTAACTATGGCTACACCTTC.

This clone has just one count. The chain employs TRBV13 and TRBJ2-7; the match to TRBD2 covers 15 bases. V was clipped by 3 bases and J by 5 bases; unmatched bases: 11. This CDR3 contains 18 residues. Per germline, CDR1 PRHDT and CDR2 FYEKMQ (reference sequence). CDR3 protein: CASSLGLAGGRRAHEQYF. In DNA form, the CDR3 reads TGTGCCAGCAGCTTGGGACTAGCGGGAGGCCGTCGTGCCCACGAGCAGTACTTC.

The rearrangement uses TRBV15 and TRBJ2-1; D is undetermined. Germline assignment: CDR1 LNHNV and CDR2 YYDKDF (reference sequence). The CDR3 is 12 residues long. V was trimmed by 2 bases and J by 15 bases, leaving 14 bases between them. The CDR3 sequence: CATSRTSRYLFF. The CDR3, as DNA: TGTGCCACCAGCAGAACGTCTAGGTATCTGTTCTTC.

The chain combines TRBV5-1 with TRBJ1-1, with TRBD1 matching 9 bases. Germline V lookup: CDR1 SGHRS, CDR2 YFSETQ. Trimming took 0 bases from V and 1 from J; bases not matched to a gene: 4. The CDR3 has 16 amino acids. Here the CDR3 DNA reads TGCGCCAGCAGCTTGGGGGGACAGGGTCCGAACACTGAAGCTTTCTTT. This encodes CASSLGGQGPNTEAFF.

The gene calls are TRBV4-1 and TRBJ2-5; possible D gene TRBD2, 6 bases. Trimming left V 0 bases short and J 4 bases short, with 12 bases between. The CDR3 length is 15 residues. CDR1 MGHRA and CDR2 YSYEKL come from the germline V gene. This CDR3 reads CASSQEGRKIETQYF. The CDR3 DNA sequence: TGCGCCAGCAGCCAAGAAGGGAGGAAAATAGAGACCCAGTACTTC.